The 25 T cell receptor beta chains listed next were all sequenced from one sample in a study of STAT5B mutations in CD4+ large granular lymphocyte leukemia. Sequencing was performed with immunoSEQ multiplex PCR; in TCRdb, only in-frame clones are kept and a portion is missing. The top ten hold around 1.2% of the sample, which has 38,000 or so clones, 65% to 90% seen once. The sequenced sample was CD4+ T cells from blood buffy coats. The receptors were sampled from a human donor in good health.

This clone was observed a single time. The CDR3 region is CASSIQGAKNNEQFF. DNA for the CDR3: TGTGCCAGTAGTATTCAGGGGGCGAAAAACAATGAGCAGTTCTTC. This chain uses TRBV19 with TRBJ2-1; TRBD1 matches 8 bases. V trimming: 3 bases; J trimming: 5 bases; junction bases outside the gene matches: 6. CDR1 and CDR2 (germline): LNHDA, SQIVND (reference sequence). The CDR3 is 15 residues long.

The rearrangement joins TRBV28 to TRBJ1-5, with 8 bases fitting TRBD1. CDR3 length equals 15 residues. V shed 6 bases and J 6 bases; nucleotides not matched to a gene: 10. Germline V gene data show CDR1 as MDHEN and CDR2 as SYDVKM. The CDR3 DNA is TGTGCCAGCAGCTTACCTTCAGGGGGCAGTCAGCCCCAGCATTTT. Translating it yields CASSLPSGGSQPQHF.

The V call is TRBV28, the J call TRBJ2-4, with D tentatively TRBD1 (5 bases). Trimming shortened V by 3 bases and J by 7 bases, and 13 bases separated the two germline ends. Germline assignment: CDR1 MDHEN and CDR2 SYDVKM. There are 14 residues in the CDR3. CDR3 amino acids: CASSFGQGINIQYF. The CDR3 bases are TGTGCCAGCAGTTTTGGGCAGGGAATCAACATTCAGTACTTC.

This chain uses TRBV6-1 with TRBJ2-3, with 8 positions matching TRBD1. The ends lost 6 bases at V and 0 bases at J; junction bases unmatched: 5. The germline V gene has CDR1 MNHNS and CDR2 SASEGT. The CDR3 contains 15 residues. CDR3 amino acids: CASSPDRVSTDTQYF. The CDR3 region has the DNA TGTGCCAGCAGCCCGGACAGGGTTAGCACAGATACGCAGTATTTT.

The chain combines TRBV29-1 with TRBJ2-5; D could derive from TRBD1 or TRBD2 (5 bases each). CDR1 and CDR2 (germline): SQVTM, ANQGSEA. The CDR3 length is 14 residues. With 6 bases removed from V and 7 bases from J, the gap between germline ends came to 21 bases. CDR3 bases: TGCAGCGTGCCGGGGATTAGGCCTGGGGGGACCCAGTACTTC. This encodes CSVPGIRPGGTQYF.

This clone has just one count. CDR3 region: CASTPPGLGEHEQFF. CDR3 coding DNA: TGTGCCAGCACTCCACCGGGACTAGGGGAACATGAGCAGTTCTTC. The chain recombines TRBV6-6 with TRBJ2-1; 8 bases are a match to TRBD2. V dropped 7 bases and J dropped 8; count of bases not matched to a gene: 13. This CDR3 is 15 amino acids long. Germline loops: CDR1 MNHNY, CDR2 SVGAGI (reference sequence).

Here the CDR3 DNA reads TGTGCCAGCACCTTTCAACTAGATTCCTACAATGAGCAGTTCTTC. Translation: CASTFQLDSYNEQFF. The V gene is TRBV11-2, the J gene TRBJ2-1; D possibly corresponds to TRBD2 (5 bases). Trimming removed 7 bases at V and 1 base at J, with 14 bases between. Germline-derived CDR1 and CDR2 are SGHAT and FQNNGV. CDR3 length equals 15 residues.

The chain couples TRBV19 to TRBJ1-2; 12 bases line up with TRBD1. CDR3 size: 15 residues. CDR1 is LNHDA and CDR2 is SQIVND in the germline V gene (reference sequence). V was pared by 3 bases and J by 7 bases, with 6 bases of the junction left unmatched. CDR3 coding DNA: TGTGCCAGTAGTATCGGGACAGGGGGCGTCGCTGGCTACACCTTC. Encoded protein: CASSIGTGGVAGYTF.

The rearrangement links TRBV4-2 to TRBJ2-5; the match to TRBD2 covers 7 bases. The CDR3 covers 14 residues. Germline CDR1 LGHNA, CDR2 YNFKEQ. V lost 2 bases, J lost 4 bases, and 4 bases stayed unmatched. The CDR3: CASSQPQRGETQYF. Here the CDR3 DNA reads TGTGCCAGCAGCCAACCCCAGCGGGGAGAGACCCAGTACTTC.

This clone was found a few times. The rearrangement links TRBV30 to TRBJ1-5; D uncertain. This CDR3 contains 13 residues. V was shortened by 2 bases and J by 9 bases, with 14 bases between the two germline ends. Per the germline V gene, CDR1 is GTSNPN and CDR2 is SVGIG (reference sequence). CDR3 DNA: TGTGCCTGGAGTCTTCAGTCTCGATCGCCCCAGCATTTT. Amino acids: CAWSLQSRSPQHF.

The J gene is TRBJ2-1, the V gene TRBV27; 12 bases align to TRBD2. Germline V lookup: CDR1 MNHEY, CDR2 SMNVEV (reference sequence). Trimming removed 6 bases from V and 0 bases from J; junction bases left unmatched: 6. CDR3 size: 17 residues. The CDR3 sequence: CASSPRLAGDSYNEQFF. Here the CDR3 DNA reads TGTGCCAGCAGCCCCAGACTAGCGGGGGACTCCTACAATGAGCAGTTCTTC.

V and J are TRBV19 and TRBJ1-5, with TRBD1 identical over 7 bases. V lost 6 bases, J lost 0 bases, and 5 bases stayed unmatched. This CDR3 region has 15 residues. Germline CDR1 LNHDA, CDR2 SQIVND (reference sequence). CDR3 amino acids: CASRTTGASNQPQHF. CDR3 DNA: TGTGCCAGTAGAACTACAGGGGCTAGCAATCAGCCCCAGCATTTT.

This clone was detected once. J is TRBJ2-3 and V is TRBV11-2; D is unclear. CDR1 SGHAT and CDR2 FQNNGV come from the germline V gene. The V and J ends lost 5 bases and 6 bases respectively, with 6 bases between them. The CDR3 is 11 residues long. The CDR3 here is CASSSLDTQYF. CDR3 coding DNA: TGTGCCAGCAGCAGTTTGGATACGCAGTATTTT.

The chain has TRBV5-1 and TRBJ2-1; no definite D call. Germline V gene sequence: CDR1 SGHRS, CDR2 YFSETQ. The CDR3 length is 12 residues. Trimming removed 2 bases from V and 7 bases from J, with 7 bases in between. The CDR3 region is CASSFDGNEQFF. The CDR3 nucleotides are TGCGCCAGCAGCTTTGACGGGAATGAGCAGTTCTTC.

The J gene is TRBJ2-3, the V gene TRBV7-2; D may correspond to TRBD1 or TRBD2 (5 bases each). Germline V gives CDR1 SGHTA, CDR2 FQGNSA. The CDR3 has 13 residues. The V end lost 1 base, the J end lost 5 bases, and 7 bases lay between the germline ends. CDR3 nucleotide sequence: TGTGCCAGCAGCTTAGTTGGGGGAGATACGCAGTATTTT. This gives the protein CASSLVGGDTQYF.

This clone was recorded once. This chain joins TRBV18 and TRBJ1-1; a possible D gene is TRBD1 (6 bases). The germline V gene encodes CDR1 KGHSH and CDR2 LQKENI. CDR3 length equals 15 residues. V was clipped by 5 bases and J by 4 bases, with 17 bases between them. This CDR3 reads CASSNNRDIGTEAFF. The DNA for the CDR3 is TGTGCCAGCTCAAACAACAGGGATATAGGCACTGAAGCTTTCTTT.

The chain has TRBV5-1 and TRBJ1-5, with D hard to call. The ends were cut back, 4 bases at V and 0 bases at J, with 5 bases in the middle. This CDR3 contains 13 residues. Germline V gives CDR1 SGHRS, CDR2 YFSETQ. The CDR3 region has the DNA TGCGCCAGCAGCGGGGATAGCAATCAGCCCCAGCATTTT. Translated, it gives CASSGDSNQPQHF.

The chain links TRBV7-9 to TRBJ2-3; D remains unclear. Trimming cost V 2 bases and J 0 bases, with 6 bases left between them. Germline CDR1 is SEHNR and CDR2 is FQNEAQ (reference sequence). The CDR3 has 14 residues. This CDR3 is CASSLLLSTDTQYF. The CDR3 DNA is TGTGCCAGCAGCTTATTATTGAGCACAGATACGCAGTATTTT.

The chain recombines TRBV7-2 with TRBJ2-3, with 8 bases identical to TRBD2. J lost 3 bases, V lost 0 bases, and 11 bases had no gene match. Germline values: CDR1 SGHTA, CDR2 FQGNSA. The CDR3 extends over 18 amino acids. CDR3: CASSLAGLAQRRTDTQYF. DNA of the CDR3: TGTGCCAGCAGCTTAGCAGGACTAGCCCAACGCCGGACAGATACGCAGTATTTT.

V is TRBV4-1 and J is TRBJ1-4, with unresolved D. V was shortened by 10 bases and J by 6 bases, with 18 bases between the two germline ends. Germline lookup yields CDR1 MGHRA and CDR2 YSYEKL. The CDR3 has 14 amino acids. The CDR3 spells CATSAGYGHEKLFF. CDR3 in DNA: TGCGCCACCTCAGCGGGGTACGGGCATGAAAAACTGTTTTTT.

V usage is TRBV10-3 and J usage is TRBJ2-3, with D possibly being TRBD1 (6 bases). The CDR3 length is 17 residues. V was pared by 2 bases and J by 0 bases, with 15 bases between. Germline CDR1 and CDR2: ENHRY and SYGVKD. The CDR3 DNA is TGTGCCATCAGTGAGAGGGCAGGGGCGTCTAGCACAGATACGCAGTATTTT. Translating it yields CAISERAGASSTDTQYF.

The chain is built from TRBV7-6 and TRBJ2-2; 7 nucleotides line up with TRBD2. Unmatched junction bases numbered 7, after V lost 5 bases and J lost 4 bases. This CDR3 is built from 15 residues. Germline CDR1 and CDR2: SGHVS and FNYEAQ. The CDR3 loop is CASSLGREGTGELFF. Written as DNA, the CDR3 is TGTGCCAGCAGCCTAGGGAGGGAGGGCACCGGGGAGCTGTTTTTT. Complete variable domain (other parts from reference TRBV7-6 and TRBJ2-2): GAGVSQSPRYKVTKRGQDVALRCDPISGHVSLYWYRQALGQGPEFLTYFNYEAQQDKSGLPNDRFSAERPEGSISTLTIQRTEQRDSAMYRCASSLGREGTGELFFGEGSRLTVL.

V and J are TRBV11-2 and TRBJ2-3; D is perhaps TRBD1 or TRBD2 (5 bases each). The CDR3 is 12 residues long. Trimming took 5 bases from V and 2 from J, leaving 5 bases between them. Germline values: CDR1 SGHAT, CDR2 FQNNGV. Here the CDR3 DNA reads TGTGCCAGCAGCGGGACCACAGATACGCAGTATTTT. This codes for CASSGTTDTQYF.

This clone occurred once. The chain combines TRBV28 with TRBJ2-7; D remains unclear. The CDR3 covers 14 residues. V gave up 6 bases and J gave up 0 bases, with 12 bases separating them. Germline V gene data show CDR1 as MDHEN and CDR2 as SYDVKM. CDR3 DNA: TGTGCCAGCAGGAAGACGGCGAGCTCCTACGAGCAGTACTTC. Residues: CASRKTASSYEQYF.

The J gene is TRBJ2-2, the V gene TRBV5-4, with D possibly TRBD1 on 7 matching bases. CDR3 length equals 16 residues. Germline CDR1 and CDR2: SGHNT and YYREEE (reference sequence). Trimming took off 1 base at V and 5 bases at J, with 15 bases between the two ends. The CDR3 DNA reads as TGTGCCAGCAGCTTGCAAGCAGGGGGGAGGACCGGGGAGCTGTTTTTT. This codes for CASSLQAGGRTGELFF.